This T cell receptor beta chain originates from a study of shared clonotypes between healthy human individuals (TCRdb year 2020). For the study in its entirety: The cohort comprised two women and three men aged 18 to 49 years. To estimate repertoire size and how much clonotypes are shared between individuals, the study performed deep sequencing of blood TCR repertoires from roughly five healthy adults. Libraries were prepared and TCR repertoires were sequenced by different laboratories using diverse techniques, in order to increase sequencing depth and limit assay-specific biases. Between about 0.85 and 9.5 billion PBMCs per donor were obtained by leukapheresis. For each donor, CD4 naive and CD4 memory were each given three plates, CD8 naive was given two plates, and CD8 memory was given one plate. General study outcomes and caveats: Across several donors, about 5.2% of naive CD4, approximately 4% of naive CD8, around 2.1% of memory CD4, and about 0.44% of memory CD8 clonotypes were shared. Naive subsets generally had larger estimated clonotype richness than memory subsets. Clonotypes shared by all four sorted-subset donors showed higher generation probabilities than non-shared clonotypes. Incomplete sequencing was indicated by rarefaction of sorted-subset datasets, despite the large sequencing depth. Only blood was sampled, and tissue TCR repertoires likely differ from those in blood. The genetic and exposure-history diversity represented was limited by the small number of donors. Based on pairwise subsampling, the degree of clonotype sharing among donors was expected to be affected by sequencing depth.

Worth noting for this clone: Its antigen target is currently unknown. Per-nucleotide qualities are absent, and no much larger clonotype sits a single base away.

The donors were healthy, HIV-negative adults with no recently reported acute infections or vaccinations. Every donor was a Caucasian adult living in Nashville, Tennessee, USA. CD4+ T cells were enriched by magnetic negative selection; naive cells were then positively selected on CD45RA, and the negative fraction formed the memory subset. Blood was collected by leukapheresis, and PBMCs were isolated by Ficoll-Histopaque density gradient centrifugation and then cryopreserved in liquid nitrogen vapor phase. Analytical flow cytometry was used to check the purity and quantity of each magnetically sorted T cell population. From each sorted fraction, genomic DNA was isolated and quantified by UV absorbance on a Nanodrop 2000c. Using the deep immunoSEQ assay, TCR CDR3 regions were amplified from genomic DNA by multiplex PCR. Genomic DNA extracted from each cell subset was distributed evenly over all wells of several immunoSEQ 96-well plates, and each plate served as one replicate. For sorted subsets, each replicate PCR was loaded with roughly 190 ng genomic DNA, equivalent to some 27,000 T cell genomes. Purified libraries were quantified with a Qubit 3.0 fluorometer, sized on a Bioanalyzer 2100, and re-quantified with the KAPA Library Quantification kit. Every immunoSEQ 96-well plate was sequenced on a separate single-read 150-cycle Illumina NextSeq 550 flow cell. The paper's data handling went like this. Because only junctional sequences without quality scores were contained in the immunoSEQ output, filtering matching that applied to full-length reads could not be performed. To assign V/J genes and CDR3, sequences were annotated against IMGT germline references using PyIR, a Python wrapper for IgBLAST v1.9. Reads with weak V/J assignments (E-value above 1e-6), missing CDR3, stop codons, out-of-frame junctions, or ambiguous translated residues were removed. A V3J clonotype was defined by an identical inferred V gene, J gene, and CDR3 amino acid sequence. The percentage overlap between two repertoires was calculated by dividing the number of shared unique clonotypes by the size of the smaller repertoire. Richness of each repertoire was evaluated using RTK rarefaction, the Chao1 estimator, and Recon v2.1 estimates of unobserved clonotypes. Generation probabilities for all TCRbeta clonotypes obtained by the gDNA method from a few donors were computed using OLGA. Here the immuneACCESS table is served through TCRdb, limited to in-frame sequences with V and J called. Missing clones are a known gap in these copies; in checked studies unresolved V genes cover under half, and the rest lacks a known reason. V and J calls and clone size are those listed in that table; D and trimming were worked out from the DNA. In all, the sample holds about 2,500,000 clones, and 90% to 95% of those were seen once. The ten largest clones represent about 0.13% of the sample.

CDR1 and CDR2 were assigned from the germline V gene as SNHLY and FYNNEI. The CDR3 holds 17 amino acids from the cysteine to the phenylalanine. Only the CDR3 portion is preserved as DNA: 51 bases, with reading frame beginning at the first base. V is shortened by 6 bases, J by 4 bases, and the region joining them spans 24 bases. The chain is assembled from TRBV2 and TRBJ1-2; the D segment could be TRBD1, given 5 matching bases. The sample comprised naive CD4+ T cells sorted from blood. The cell subset or site label of this sample denotes: CD45RA+ positively selected. This TCR came from a young man in good health. Here the CDR3 is given as CASRDWGERIPRYGYTF. The sequence in DNA is TGTGCCAGCAGGGACTGGGGGGAACGGATTCCCCGCTATGGCTACACCTTC.